These 12 T cell receptor beta chains originate from one sample sequenced in a study of chemoradiotherapy in HPV16-positive cancers. The table came from immunoSEQ multiplex PCR; TCRdb's copy has only in-frame clones and leaves some out. This sample has over 2,500 clones, with around four fifths found just once. Specimen: blood, collected from a patient who underwent chemoradiotherapy. Every receptor here comes from a human donor with HPV-associated anogenital cancer.

The chain uses TRBV29-1 and TRBJ1-2; 7 positions agree with TRBD1. Germline CDR1 and CDR2: SQVTM and ANQGSEA. CDR3 size: 11 residues. Unmatched junction bases numbered 1, after V lost 4 bases and J lost 5 bases. The CDR3 bases are TGCAGCGTTGTACAGGGGTATGGCTACACCTTC. Translated: CSVVQGYGYTF.

The chain carries TRBV6-1 and TRBJ1-2, with a possible D match to TRBD1 (6 bases). CDR1 MNHNS and CDR2 SASEGT come from the germline V gene. V was trimmed by 3 bases and J by 4 bases, leaving 9 bases between them. This CDR3 spans 13 amino acids. The CDR3 loop reads CASSDRGGYGYTF. In DNA, the CDR3 is TGTGCCAGCAGTGACAGGGGCGGCTATGGCTACACCTTC.

The rearrangement joins TRBV18 to TRBJ2-1; 7 bases agree with TRBD1. V gave up 4 bases and J gave up 4 bases; unmatched junction bases: 13. Germline V lookup: CDR1 KGHSH, CDR2 LQKENI. The CDR3 contains 17 residues. The CDR3 sequence is CASSRGQVRHLYNEQFF. The CDR3 region has the DNA TGTGCCAGCTCACGTGGACAGGTTAGGCACCTTTACAATGAGCAGTTCTTC.

This chain connects TRBV2 to TRBJ2-2; TRBD1 matches at 10 bases. Trimming at V came to 6 bases and at J to 5 bases, leaving 6 bases not matched to a gene. This CDR3 is built from 15 residues. Germline CDR1 reads SNHLY; CDR2 reads FYNNEI. CDR3 sequence (DNA): TGTGCCAGCAGACCCCGGGACAGGGGTACCGGGGAGCTGTTTTTT. This translates into CASRPRDRGTGELFF.

The chain employs TRBV7-8 and TRBJ2-1; 13 bases are a match to TRBD2. The CDR3 totals 17 residues. CDR1 is SGHVS, CDR2 FQNEAQ, per germline. V lost 5 bases to trimming and J lost 5 bases; unmatched junction nucleotides: 9. CDR3 nucleotides: TGTGCCAGCAGCACACTAGCGGGGGGGATTACTAACAATGAGCAGTTCTTC. Protein sequence: CASSTLAGGITNNEQFF.

V gene TRBV27 combines with J gene TRBJ1-1; D is perhaps TRBD1 (6 bases). There are 13 residues in the CDR3. Germline values: CDR1 MNHEY, CDR2 SMNVEV (reference sequence). Trimming pared 3 bases from V and 4 bases from J, leaving 9 bases between. In nucleotides, the CDR3 is TGTGCCAGCAGTTTGATAGGGGGCACTGAAGCTTTCTTT. Translated: CASSLIGGTEAFF.

V is TRBV6-5 and J is TRBJ2-7, with D perhaps TRBD1 (5 bases). The CDR3 contains 14 residues. The germline V gene encodes CDR1 MNHEY and CDR2 SVGAGI. Between the trimmed V and J ends, which lost 0 bases and 5 bases, there was a span of 11 bases. The CDR3 protein is CASSYSQGQHEQYF. CDR3 DNA sequence: TGTGCCAGCAGTTACTCTCAGGGCCAGCACGAGCAGTACTTC.

The V and J genes are TRBV5-4 and TRBJ1-1, with TRBD1 matching over 8 bases. This CDR3 is 15 amino acids long. CDR1 is SGHNT, CDR2 YYREEE, per germline (reference sequence). After removal of 0 bases from V and 10 bases from J, the junction contained 11 bases not matched to a gene. Written as DNA, the CDR3 is TGTGCCAGCAGCTTGGCGGGTCAGGGGGCTTTCGCAGCTTTCTTT. Protein sequence: CASSLAGQGAFAAFF.

This clone was counted once. The V call is TRBV14, the J call TRBJ1-2; the D gene is possibly TRBD1 (6 bases). Germline V gene data show CDR1 as SGHDN and CDR2 as FVKESK. V dropped 3 bases and J dropped 7 bases, with 18 bases sitting between them. The CDR3 spans 15 residues. The DNA of the CDR3 is TGTGCCAGCAGCCAGTTTCTCGGGGGGCTAAGTGGCTACACCTTC. Protein sequence: CASSQFLGGLSGYTF.

V usage is TRBV15 and J usage is TRBJ2-1, with 8 bases matching TRBD1. The CDR3 sequence is 15 residues long. V lost 2 bases, J lost 7 bases, and 7 bases stayed unmatched. Per germline, CDR1 LNHNV and CDR2 YYDKDF (reference sequence). CDR3 sequence (DNA): TGTGCCACCAGCAGAACCGGGACAGGAAGGAATGAGCAGTTCTTC. Its protein is CATSRTGTGRNEQFF.

The CDR3 sequence is CASSQGWGQPLHF. In DNA, the CDR3 is TGCGCCAGCAGCCAAGGCTGGGGCCAACCCCTCCACTTT. The V gene is TRBV4-3, the J gene TRBJ1-6; perhaps TRBD1 as D (5 bases). This CDR3 spans 13 amino acids. V was cut by 1 base and J by 12 bases, with 10 bases left in between. From germline, CDR1 is LGHNA and CDR2 YSLEER.

This sequence joins TRBV5-8 and TRBJ2-3; 13 positions agree with TRBD2. V lost 0 bases, J lost 6 bases, and 7 bases stayed unmatched. Germline V gene lookup returns CDR1 SGHTS and CDR2 YDEGEE. This CDR3 has 17 amino acids. Written as DNA, the CDR3 is TGTGCCAGCAGCTTGGAACTCACTAGCGGGGGGGCCGATACGCAGTATTTT. Protein sequence: CASSLELTSGGADTQYF.